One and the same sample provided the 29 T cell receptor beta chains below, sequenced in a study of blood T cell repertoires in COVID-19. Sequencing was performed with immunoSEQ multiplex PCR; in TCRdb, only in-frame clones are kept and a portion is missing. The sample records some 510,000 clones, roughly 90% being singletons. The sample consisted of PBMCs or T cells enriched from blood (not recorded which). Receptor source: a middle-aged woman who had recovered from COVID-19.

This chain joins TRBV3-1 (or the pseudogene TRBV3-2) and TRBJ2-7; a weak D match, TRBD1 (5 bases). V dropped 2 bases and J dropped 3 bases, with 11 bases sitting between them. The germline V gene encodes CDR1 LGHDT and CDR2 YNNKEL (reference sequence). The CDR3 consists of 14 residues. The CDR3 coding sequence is TGTGCCAGCAGCCAAACGGACACTTACTACGAGCAGTACTTC. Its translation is CASSQTDTYYEQYF.

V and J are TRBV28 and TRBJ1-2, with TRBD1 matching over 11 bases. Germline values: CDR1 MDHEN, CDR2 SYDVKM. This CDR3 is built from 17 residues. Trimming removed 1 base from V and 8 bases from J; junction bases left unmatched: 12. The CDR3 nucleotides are TGTGCCAGCAGTTTATACCTATCGGGACAGGGGGTGGGAGGCTACACCTTC. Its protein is CASSLYLSGQGVGGYTF.

The CDR3 spells CASSQGASGSFSDTQYF. The CDR3 nucleotides are TGCGCCAGCAGCCAAGGGGCGAGCGGGAGCTTTTCGGATACGCAGTATTTT. The chain recombines TRBV4-3 with TRBJ2-3; 8 positions agree with TRBD2. In germline, CDR1 is LGHNA, CDR2 YSLEER. V dropped 1 base and J dropped 6; count of bases not matched to a gene: 12. The CDR3 totals 17 residues.

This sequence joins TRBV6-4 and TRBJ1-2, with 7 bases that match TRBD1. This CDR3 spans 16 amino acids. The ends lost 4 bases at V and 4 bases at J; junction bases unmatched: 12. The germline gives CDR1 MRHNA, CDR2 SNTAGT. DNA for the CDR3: TGTGCCAGCAGTGCTTATTTCTCAGGGGGAGGCTATGGCTACACCTTC. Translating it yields CASSAYFSGGGYGYTF.

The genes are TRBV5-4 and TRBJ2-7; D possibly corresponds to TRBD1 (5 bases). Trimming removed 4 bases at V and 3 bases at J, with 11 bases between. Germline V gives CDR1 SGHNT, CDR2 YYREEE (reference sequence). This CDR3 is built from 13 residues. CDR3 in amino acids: CASSQNTGYEQYF. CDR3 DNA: TGTGCCAGCAGCCAAAATACAGGCTACGAGCAGTACTTC. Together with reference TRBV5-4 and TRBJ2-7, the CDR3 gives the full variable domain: ETGVTQSPTHLIKTRGQQVTLRCSSQSGHNTVSWYQQALGQGPQFIFQYYREEENGRGNFPPRFSGLQFPNYSSELNVNALELDDSALYLCASSQNTGYEQYFGPGTRLTVT.

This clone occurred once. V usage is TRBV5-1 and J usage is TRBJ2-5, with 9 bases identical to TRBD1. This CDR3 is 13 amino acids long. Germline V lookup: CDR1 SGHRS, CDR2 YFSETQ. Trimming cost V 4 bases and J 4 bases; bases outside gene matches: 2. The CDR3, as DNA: TGCGCCAGCAGCCCGGACAGGGGAGAGACCCAGTACTTC. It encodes CASSPDRGETQYF.

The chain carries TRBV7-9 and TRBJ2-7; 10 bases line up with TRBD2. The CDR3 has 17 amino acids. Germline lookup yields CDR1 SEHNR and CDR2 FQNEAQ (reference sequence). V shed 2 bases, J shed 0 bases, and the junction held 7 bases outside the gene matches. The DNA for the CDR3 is TGTGCCAGCAGCTTAACGCCGGGACTAGCGTCCTCCTACGAGCAGTACTTC. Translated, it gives CASSLTPGLASSYEQYF.

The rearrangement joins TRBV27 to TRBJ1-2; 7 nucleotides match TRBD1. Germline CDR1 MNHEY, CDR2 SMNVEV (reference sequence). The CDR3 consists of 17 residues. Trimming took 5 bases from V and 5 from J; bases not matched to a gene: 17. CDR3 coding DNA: TGTGCCAGCAGTCCCTTCCCGGGGACAGAAGCGCCTTATGGCTACACCTTC. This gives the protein CASSPFPGTEAPYGYTF.

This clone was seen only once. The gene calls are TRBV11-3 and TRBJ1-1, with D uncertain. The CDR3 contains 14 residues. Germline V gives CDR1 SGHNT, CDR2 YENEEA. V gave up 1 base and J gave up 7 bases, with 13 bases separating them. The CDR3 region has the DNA TGTGCCAGCAGCTTAGGTACGGAAACGGGTGAAGCTTTCTTT. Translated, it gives CASSLGTETGEAFF.

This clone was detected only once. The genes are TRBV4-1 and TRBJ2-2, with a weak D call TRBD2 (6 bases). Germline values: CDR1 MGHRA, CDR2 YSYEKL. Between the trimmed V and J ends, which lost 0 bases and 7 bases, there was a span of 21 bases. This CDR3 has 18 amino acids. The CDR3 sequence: CASSQEGSTAGWNGELFF. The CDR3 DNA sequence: TGCGCCAGCAGCCAAGAGGGGTCGACCGCGGGGTGGAACGGGGAGCTGTTTTTT.

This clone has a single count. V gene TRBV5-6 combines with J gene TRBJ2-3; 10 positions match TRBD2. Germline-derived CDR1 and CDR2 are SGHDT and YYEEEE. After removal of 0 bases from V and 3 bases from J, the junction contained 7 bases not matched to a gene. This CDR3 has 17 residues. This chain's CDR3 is CASSLGLAGVLTDTQYF. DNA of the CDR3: TGTGCCAGCAGCTTGGGCCTAGCGGGAGTCTTGACAGATACGCAGTATTTT.

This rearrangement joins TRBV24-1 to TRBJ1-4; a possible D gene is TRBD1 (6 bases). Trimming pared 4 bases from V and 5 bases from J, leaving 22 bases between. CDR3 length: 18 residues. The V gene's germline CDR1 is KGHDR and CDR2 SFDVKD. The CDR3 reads CATSEILRRQALNEKLFF. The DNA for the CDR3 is TGTGCCACCAGTGAAATCCTACGCCGACAGGCACTAAATGAAAAACTGTTTTTT.

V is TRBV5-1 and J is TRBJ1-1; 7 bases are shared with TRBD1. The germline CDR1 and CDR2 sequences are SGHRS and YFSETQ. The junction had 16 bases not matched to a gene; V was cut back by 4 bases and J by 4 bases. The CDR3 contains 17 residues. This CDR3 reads CASSPLETGRSGTEAFF. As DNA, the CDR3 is TGCGCCAGCAGCCCCCTAGAGACAGGGAGGAGTGGCACTGAAGCTTTCTTT.

The CDR3 nucleotides are TGTGCCAGCAGCTTAGTGGGCCGGCAAGGCTACACCTTC. Translation gives CASSLVGRQGYTF. The J gene is TRBJ1-2, the V gene TRBV7-2; D gene uncertain. With 1 base removed from V and 8 bases from J, the gap between germline ends came to 11 bases. The CDR3 is 13 amino acids. Germline assignment: CDR1 SGHTA and CDR2 FQGNSA.

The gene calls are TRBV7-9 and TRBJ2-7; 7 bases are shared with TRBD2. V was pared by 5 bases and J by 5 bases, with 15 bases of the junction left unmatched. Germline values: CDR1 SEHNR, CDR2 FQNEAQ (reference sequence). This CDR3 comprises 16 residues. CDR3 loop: CASSGRPAGARHEQYF. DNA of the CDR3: TGTGCCAGCAGCGGGCGCCCGGCGGGAGCTAGGCACGAGCAGTACTTC. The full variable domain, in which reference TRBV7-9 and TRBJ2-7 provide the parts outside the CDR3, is DTGVSQNPRHKITKRGQNVTFRCDPISEHNRLYWYRQTLGQGPEFLTYFQNEAQLEKSRLLSDRFSAERPKGSFSTLEIQRTEQGDSAMYLCASSGRPAGARHEQYFGPGTRLTVT.

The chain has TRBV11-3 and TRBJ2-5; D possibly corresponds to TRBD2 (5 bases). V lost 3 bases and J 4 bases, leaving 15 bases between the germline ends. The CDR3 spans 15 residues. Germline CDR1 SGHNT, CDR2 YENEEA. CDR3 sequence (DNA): TGTGCCAGCAGCTTTTCCTCGGGGAAGGGAGAGACCCAGTACTTC. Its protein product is CASSFSSGKGETQYF.

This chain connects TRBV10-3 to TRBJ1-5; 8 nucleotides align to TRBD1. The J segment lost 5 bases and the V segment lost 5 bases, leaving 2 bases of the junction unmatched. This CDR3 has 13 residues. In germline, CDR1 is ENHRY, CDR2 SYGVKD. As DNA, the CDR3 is TGTGCCATCAGTCCGGACAGGGATCAGCCCCAGCATTTT. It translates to CAISPDRDQPQHF.

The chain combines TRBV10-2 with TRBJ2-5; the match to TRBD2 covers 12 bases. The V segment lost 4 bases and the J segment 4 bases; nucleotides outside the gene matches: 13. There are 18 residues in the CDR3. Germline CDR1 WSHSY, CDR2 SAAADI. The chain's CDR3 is CASSVLAGGLSGGETQYF. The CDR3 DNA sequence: TGCGCCAGCAGTGTCCTAGCGGGAGGGCTTAGTGGCGGAGAGACCCAGTACTTC.

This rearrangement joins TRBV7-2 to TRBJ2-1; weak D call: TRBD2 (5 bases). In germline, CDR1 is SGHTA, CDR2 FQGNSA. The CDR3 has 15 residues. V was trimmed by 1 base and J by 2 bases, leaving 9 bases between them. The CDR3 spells CASSLGPGTYNEQFF. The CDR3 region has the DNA TGTGCCAGCAGCTTAGGCCCCGGGACCTACAATGAGCAGTTCTTC.

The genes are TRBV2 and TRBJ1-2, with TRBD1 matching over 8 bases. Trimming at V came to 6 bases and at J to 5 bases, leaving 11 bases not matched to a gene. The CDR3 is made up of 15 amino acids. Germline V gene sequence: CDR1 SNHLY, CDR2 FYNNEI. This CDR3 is CASRVPVDREYGYTF. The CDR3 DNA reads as TGTGCCAGCAGGGTACCGGTGGACAGGGAATATGGCTACACCTTC.

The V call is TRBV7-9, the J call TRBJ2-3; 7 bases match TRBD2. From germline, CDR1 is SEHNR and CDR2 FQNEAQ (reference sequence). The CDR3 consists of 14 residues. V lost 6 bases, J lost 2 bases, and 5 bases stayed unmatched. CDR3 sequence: CASSKSGNTDTQYF. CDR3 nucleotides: TGTGCCAGCAGTAAAAGCGGGAACACAGATACGCAGTATTTT.

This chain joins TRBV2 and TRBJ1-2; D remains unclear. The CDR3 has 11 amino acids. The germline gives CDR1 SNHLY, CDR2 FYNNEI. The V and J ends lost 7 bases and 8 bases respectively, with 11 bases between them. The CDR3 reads CASKGGGGYTF. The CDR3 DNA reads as TGTGCCAGCAAGGGAGGAGGGGGCTACACCTTC.

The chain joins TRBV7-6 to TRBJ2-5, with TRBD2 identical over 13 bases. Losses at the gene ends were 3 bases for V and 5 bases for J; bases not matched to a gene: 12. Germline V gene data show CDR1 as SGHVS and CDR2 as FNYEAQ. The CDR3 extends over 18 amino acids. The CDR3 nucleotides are TGTGCCAGCAGCTTGAGGGGAGGACTAGCGGGAGTTTCGGAGACCCAGTACTTC. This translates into CASSLRGGLAGVSETQYF.

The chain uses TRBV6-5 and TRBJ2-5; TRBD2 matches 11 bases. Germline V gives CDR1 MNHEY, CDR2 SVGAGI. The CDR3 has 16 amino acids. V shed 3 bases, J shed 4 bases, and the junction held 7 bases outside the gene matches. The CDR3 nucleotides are TGTGCCAGCAGTTATAACCTAGCGGGAGGACTAGAGACCCAGTACTTC. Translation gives CASSYNLAGGLETQYF.

The DNA for the CDR3 is TGTGCCAGCACCCTGACAGGGGGCTACGAGCAGTACTTC. This gives the protein CASTLTGGYEQYF. The J gene is TRBJ2-7, the V gene TRBV5-6, with 9 positions matching TRBD1. This CDR3 is 13 amino acids long. Trimming removed 6 bases from V and 3 bases from J; junction bases left unmatched: 4. CDR1 is SGHDT, CDR2 YYEEEE, per germline.

The CDR3 sequence is CASSQTGANTIYF. Written as DNA, the CDR3 is TGTGCCAGCAGCCAGACAGGGGCGAACACCATATATTTT. The genes are TRBV7-9 and TRBJ1-3; 8 positions agree with TRBD1. With V trimmed by 5 bases and J by 7 bases, 4 bases remained unmatched. The CDR3 consists of 13 residues. Germline assignment: CDR1 SEHNR and CDR2 FQNEAQ (reference sequence).

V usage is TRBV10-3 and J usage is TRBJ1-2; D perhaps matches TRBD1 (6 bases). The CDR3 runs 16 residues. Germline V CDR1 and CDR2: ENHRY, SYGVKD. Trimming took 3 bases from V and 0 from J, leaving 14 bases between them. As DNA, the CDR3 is TGTGCCATCAGTGATCCGCGACAGGACGCTAACTATGGCTACACCTTC. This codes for CAISDPRQDANYGYTF.

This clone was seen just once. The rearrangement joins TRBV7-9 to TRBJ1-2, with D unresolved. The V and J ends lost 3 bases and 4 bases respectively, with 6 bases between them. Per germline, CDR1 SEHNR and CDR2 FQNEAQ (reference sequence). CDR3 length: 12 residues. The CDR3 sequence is CASSFQIYGYTF. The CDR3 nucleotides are TGTGCCAGCAGCTTCCAGATCTATGGCTACACCTTC.

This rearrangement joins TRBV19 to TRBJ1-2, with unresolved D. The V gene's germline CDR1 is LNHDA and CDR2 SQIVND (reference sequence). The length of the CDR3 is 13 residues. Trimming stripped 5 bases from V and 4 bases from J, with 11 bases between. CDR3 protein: CASSSQRGYGYTF. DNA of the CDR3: TGTGCCAGTAGTTCCCAGCGGGGCTATGGCTACACCTTC.